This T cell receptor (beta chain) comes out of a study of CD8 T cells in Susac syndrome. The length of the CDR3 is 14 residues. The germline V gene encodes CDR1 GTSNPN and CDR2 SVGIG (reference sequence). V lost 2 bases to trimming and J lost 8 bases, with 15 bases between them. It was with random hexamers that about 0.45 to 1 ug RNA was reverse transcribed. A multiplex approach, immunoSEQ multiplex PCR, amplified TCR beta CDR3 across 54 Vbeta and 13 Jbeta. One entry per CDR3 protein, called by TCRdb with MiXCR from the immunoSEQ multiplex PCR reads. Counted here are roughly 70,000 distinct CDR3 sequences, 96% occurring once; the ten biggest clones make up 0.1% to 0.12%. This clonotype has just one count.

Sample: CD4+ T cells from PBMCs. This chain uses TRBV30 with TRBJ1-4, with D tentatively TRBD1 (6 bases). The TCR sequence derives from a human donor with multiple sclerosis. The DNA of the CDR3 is TGTGCCTGGAGTCGGGACACCCCGGAGGAAAAACTGTTTTTT. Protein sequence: CAWSRDTPEEKLFF.